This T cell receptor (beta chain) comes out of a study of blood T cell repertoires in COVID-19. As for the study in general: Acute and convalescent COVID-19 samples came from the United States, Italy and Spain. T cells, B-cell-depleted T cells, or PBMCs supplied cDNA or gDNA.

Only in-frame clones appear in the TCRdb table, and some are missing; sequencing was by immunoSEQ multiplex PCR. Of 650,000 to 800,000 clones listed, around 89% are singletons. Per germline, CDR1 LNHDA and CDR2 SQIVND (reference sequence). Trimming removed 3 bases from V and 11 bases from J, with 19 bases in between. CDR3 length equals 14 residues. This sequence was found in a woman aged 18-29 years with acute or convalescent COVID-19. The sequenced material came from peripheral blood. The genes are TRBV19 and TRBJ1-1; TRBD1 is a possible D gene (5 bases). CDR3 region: CASSIPAGGRRAFF. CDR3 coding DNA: TGTGCCAGTAGTATTCCAGCGGGGGGACGTCGGGCTTTCTTT. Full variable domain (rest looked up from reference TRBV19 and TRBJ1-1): DGGITQSPKYLFRKEGQNVTLSCEQNLNHDAMYWYRQDPGQGLRLIYYSQIVNDFQKGDIAEGYSVSREKKESFPLTVTSAQKNPTAFYLCASSIPAGGRRAFFGQGTRLTVV.